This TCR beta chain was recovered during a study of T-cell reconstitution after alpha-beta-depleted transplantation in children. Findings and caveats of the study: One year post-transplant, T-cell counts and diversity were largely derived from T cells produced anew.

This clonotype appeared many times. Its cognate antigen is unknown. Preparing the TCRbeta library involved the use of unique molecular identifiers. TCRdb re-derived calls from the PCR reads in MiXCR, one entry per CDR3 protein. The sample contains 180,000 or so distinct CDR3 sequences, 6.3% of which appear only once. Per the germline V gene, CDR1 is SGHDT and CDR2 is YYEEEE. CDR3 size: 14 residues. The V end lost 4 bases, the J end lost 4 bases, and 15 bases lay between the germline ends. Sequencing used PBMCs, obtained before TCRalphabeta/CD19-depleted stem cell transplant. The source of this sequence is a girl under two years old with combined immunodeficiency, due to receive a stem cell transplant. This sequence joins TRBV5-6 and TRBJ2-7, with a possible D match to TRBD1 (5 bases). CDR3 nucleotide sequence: TGTGCCAGCAGCCAGATCCAAAAGGGGTACGAGCAGTACTTC. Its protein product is CASSQIQKGYEQYF.